These T cell receptor beta chains were read from a single sample in a study of identifying expanded T cells in peripheral blood. Some clones are missing from TCRdb's copy, which holds only in-frame ones; the method was immunoSEQ multiplex PCR. The sample consists of some 120,000 clones, around 84% of them appearing once. Sequencing input: blood. These receptors all come from a person aged 18 to 75 in good health. The conserved cysteine and the conserved F or W are not part of the CDR3 here.

CDR3: ASSEARRYQYRPRGETQY
length: 18
J: TRBJ2-5
V: TRBV6-1

CDR3: ASSFGTGGSPLH
length: 12
J: TRBJ1-6
V: TRBV14

CDR3: ASSLGVGPGTQY
length: 12
J: TRBJ2-5
V: TRBV28

CDR3: ASGLWLRGIGQPQH
length: 14
J: TRBJ1-5
V: TRBV12-5

CDR3: ASSRGPRGVTDTQY
length: 14
J: TRBJ2-3
V: TRBV5-1

CDR3: ASSSPGTGPQH
length: 11
J: TRBJ1-5
V: TRBV6-6

CDR3: ASREGGHGYT
length: 10
J: TRBJ1-2
V: TRBV6-5

CDR3: ASRFRTGGAGTEAF
length: 14
J: TRBJ1-1
V: TRBV7-2

CDR3: ASSPFDREAGTGELF
length: 15
J: TRBJ2-2
V: TRBV18

CDR3: ASSEYFASGATSNEQF
length: 16
J: TRBJ2-1
V: TRBV25-1

CDR3: AISDSEEGNYGYT
length: 13
J: TRBJ1-2
V: TRBV10-3

CDR3: ASSRGDRAAF
length: 10
J: TRBJ1-1
V: TRBV6-5

CDR3: ASKGVDNSPLH
length: 11
J: TRBJ1-6
V: TRBV21-1

CDR3: ASSLAETQY
length: 9
J: TRBJ2-5
V: TRBV11-2

CDR3: ATVDGFTYEQY
length: 11
J: TRBJ2-7
V: TRBV6-5

CDR3: ATSRATSGLQETQY
length: 14
J: TRBJ2-5
V: TRBV15

CDR3: ASSLWGYNEQF
length: 11
J: TRBJ2-1
V: TRBV27

CDR3: AWSVGDTQY
length: 9
J: TRBJ2-3
V: TRBV30

CDR3: SVEEGENYGYT
length: 11
J: TRBJ1-2
V: TRBV29-1

CDR3: ASSPLQSPFDYEQY
length: 14
J: TRBJ2-7
V: TRBV5-1

CDR3: ASSEGGVKGGGYT
length: 13
J: TRBJ1-2
V: TRBV6-1

CDR3: ASARWGVSTDTQY
length: 13
J: TRBJ2-3
V: TRBV7-6

CDR3: ASSFERAGGSPLH
length: 13
J: TRBJ1-6
V: TRBV28

CDR3: ASTGRGEQY
length: 9
J: TRBJ2-7
V: TRBV27

CDR3: ASSLGWRGLNTEAF
length: 14
J: TRBJ1-1
V: TRBV11-3

CDR3: ASSFRGSDGYT
length: 11
J: TRBJ1-2
V: TRBV5-1

CDR3: ASSLDGLGEQY
length: 11
J: TRBJ2-7
V: TRBV7-6

CDR3: ASSSAGQGDEQF
length: 12
J: TRBJ2-1
V: TRBV7-2

CDR3: ASSLGHLYQETQY
length: 13
J: TRBJ2-5
V: TRBV11-2

CDR3: ASSTQGDTEAF
length: 11
J: TRBJ1-1
V: TRBV7-3

CDR3: ASSELPLQYGYT
length: 12
J: TRBJ1-2
V: TRBV2

CDR3: ASSLETEAF
length: 9
J: TRBJ1-1
V: TRBV7-9

CDR3: ASSLGVGELF
length: 10
J: TRBJ2-2
V: TRBV19

CDR3: SVVFTGWNIQY
length: 11
J: TRBJ2-4
V: TRBV29-1

CDR3: ASSPRGSSPLH
length: 11
J: TRBJ1-6
V: TRBV6-5

CDR3: ASSLVSGLAQETQY
length: 14
J: TRBJ2-5
V: TRBV11-2

CDR3: AWSEGGNQPQH
length: 11
J: TRBJ1-5
V: TRBV30

CDR3: ASSSPFGQVYEQY
length: 13
J: TRBJ2-7
V: TRBV7-3

CDR3: ASSQDRTRPGVGEKLF
length: 16
J: TRBJ1-4
V: TRBV4-3

CDR3: ASSSPGPLQETQY
length: 13
J: TRBJ2-5
V: TRBV5-1

CDR3: SALGTSLYEQY
length: 11
J: TRBJ2-7
V: TRBV29-1

CDR3: ASSQNPVGTEAF
length: 12
J: TRBJ1-1
V: TRBV4-3

CDR3: ASSVPGRNGADTQY
length: 14
J: TRBJ2-3
V: TRBV5-1

CDR3: ASSSGTAGSTEAF
length: 13
J: TRBJ1-1
V: TRBV6-5